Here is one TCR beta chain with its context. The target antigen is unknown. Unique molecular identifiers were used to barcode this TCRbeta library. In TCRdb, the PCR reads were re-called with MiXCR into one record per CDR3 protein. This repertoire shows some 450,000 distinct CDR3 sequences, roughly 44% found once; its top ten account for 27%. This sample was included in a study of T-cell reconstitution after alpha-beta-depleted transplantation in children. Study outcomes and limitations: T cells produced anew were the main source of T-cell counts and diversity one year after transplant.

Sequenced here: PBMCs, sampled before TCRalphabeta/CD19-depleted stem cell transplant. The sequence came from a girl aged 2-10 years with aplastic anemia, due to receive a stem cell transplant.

This CDR3 is CASSKGLAGPFSYNEQFF. The CDR3 nucleotides read TGTGCCAGCAGTAAGGGACTAGCGGGGCCGTTCTCCTACAATGAGCAGTTCTTC. This chain connects TRBV27 to TRBJ2-1, with 13 bases identical to TRBD2. Per the germline V gene, CDR1 is MNHEY and CDR2 is SMNVEV (reference sequence). V shed 5 bases, J shed 0 bases, and the junction held 7 bases outside the gene matches. This CDR3 comprises 18 residues.